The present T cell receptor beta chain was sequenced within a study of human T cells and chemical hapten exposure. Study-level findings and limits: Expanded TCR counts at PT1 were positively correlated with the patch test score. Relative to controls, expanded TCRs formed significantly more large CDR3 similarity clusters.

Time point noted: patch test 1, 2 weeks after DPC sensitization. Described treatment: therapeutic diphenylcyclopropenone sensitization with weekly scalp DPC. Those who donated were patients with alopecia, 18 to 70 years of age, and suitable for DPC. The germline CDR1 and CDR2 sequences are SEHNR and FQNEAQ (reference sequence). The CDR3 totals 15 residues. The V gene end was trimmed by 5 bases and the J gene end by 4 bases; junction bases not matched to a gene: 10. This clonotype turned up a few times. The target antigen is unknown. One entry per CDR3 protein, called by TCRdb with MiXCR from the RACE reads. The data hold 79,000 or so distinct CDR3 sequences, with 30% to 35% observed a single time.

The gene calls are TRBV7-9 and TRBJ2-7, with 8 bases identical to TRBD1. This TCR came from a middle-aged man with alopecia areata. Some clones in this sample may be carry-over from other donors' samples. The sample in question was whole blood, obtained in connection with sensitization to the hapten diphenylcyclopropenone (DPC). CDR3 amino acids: CASSRTGPTEYEQYF. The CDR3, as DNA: TGTGCCAGCAGCCGGACAGGGCCAACGGAATACGAGCAGTACTTC.